This entry lists 9 T cell receptor beta chains sequenced from one sample in a study of blood T cell repertoires in COVID-19. Profiled with immunoSEQ multiplex PCR; TCRdb holds only in-frame clones, not every one. The repertoire holds about 500,000 clones, with 75% to 90% as singletons. The sequencing sample was made of peripheral blood. The source is a young man with COVID-19, enrolled during active disease.

In the case of this clone: A read error may account for a junction end that differs from germline. J is TRBJ1-2 and V is TRBV25-1, with D possibly TRBD1 on 5 matching bases. The CDR3 consists of 15 residues. CDR1 and CDR2 (germline): MGHDK, SYGVNS. This CDR3 reads CASSERSGGNYGYTF. CDR3 nucleotide sequence: TGTGCCAGTAGTGAAAGGTCGGGGGGAAACTATGGCTACACCTTC.

The chain recombines TRBV5-5 with TRBJ2-5; TRBD1 aligns across 7 bases. The length of the CDR3 is 15 residues. Germline CDR1 is SGHKS and CDR2 is YYEKEE (reference sequence). The J segment lost 5 bases and the V segment lost 5 bases, leaving 12 bases of the junction unmatched. This CDR3 reads CASSSGRGILETQYF. In DNA, the CDR3 is TGTGCCAGCAGTTCCGGCAGGGGGATTCTGGAGACCCAGTACTTC.

This chain links TRBV7-9 with TRBJ2-1; 7 nucleotides align to TRBD2. Unmatched junction bases numbered 18, after V lost 4 bases and J lost 9 bases. This CDR3 contains 17 residues. Germline CDR1 reads SEHNR; CDR2 reads FQNEAQ (reference sequence). CDR3 in amino acids: CASSSPTPTGLSAEQFF. In nucleotides, the CDR3 is TGTGCCAGCAGCTCGCCCACCCCAACGGGACTATCGGCTGAGCAGTTCTTC.

The chain combines TRBV9 with TRBJ2-1; TRBD2 aligns across 12 bases. Looked up from germline, CDR1 is SGDLS and CDR2 is YYNGEE. The ends lost 0 bases at V and 8 bases at J; junction bases unmatched: 9. The CDR3 runs to 17 residues. In nucleotides, the CDR3 is TGTGCCAGCAGCGTAGCTAGCGGGAGGGCGGTGACACATGAGCAGTTCTTC. Its protein is CASSVASGRAVTHEQFF.

V and J are TRBV6-1 and TRBJ2-2, with a tentative D call TRBD1 (6 bases). The CDR3 spans 15 residues. The germline V gene encodes CDR1 MNHNS and CDR2 SASEGT. V lost 0 bases to trimming and J lost 13 bases, with 18 bases between them. CDR3 in DNA: TGTGCCAGCAGTGAAGCGAGTGCAGGGGTGTTGGGGCTGTTTTTT. The encoded protein is CASSEASAGVLGLFF.

This clone was recorded once. The CDR3 nucleotides are TGTGCCAGCAGTCCCTGGACAGGGGACGCAGATACGCAGTATTTT. The encoded protein is CASSPWTGDADTQYF. The V and J genes are TRBV3-1 (or the pseudogene TRBV3-2) and TRBJ2-3; TRBD1 agrees at 9 bases. Per the germline V gene, CDR1 is LGHDT and CDR2 is YNNKEL (reference sequence). The CDR3 has 15 amino acids. Trimming removed 6 bases from V and 4 bases from J; junction bases left unmatched: 8.

The V gene is TRBV25-1, the J gene TRBJ1-4; the match to TRBD1 covers 9 bases. Germline loops: CDR1 MGHDK, CDR2 SYGVNS. V lost 4 bases, J lost 5 bases, and 2 bases stayed unmatched. The CDR3 consists of 14 residues. The CDR3 sequence is CASSAGTGNEKLFF. In DNA form, the CDR3 reads TGTGCCAGCAGTGCCGGGACAGGGAATGAAAAACTGTTTTTT.

V and J are TRBV5-8 and TRBJ2-7, with D maybe TRBD2 (6 bases). There are 15 residues in the CDR3. V lost 2 bases to trimming and J lost 5 bases, with 17 bases between them. The germline gives CDR1 SGHTS, CDR2 YDEGEE. CDR3 bases: TGTGCCAGCAGCTTTCGGGGGACCGAGGGGAACGAGCAGTACTTC. Its protein product is CASSFRGTEGNEQYF.

The chain recombines TRBV12-3 or TRBV12-4 with TRBJ1-1; D possibly corresponds to TRBD1 (5 bases). V lost 6 bases, J lost 5 bases, and 10 bases lay in between. This CDR3 spans 12 amino acids. The CDR3 sequence: CASRAGTTEAFF. In nucleotides, the CDR3 is TGTGCCAGCAGAGCAGGGACTACTGAAGCTTTCTTT.